This TCR beta chain emerged from a study of T cells in Graves' hyperthyroidism and ophthalmopathy. As for the study in general: Peripheral blood was secured at the point of initial diagnosis, before any treatment.

Per germline, CDR1 DFQATT and CDR2 SNEGSKA (reference sequence). With 0 bases clipped from V and 7 bases from J, the junction kept 9 bases outside the gene matches. The CDR3 consists of 16 residues. When ophthalmopathy did not progress within 18 months, Graves' hyperthyroidism was considered stable. Uncontrolled infection, other autoimmune disease, pregnancy or lactation disqualified patients from enrolment. The authors took PBMCs from roughly 9.3 ml fresh peripheral blood. TCR beta CDR3 sequences were amplified from RNA transcripts. During a first-round RT-PCR of the TCR CDR3, the HTBI primer set was used. TCRdb reprocessed the multiplex PCR reads via MiXCR and lists one record per CDR3 protein. The sample has 300,000 or so distinct CDR3 sequences; 15% to 20% are singletons.

The chain recombines TRBV20-1 with TRBJ1-6; 7 nucleotides agree with TRBD1. The sample comprised blood. This receptor was taken from a woman between 50 and 59 years old with Graves' hyperthyroidism. The CDR3: CSARDMTGYGNSPLHF. CDR3 sequence (DNA): TGCAGTGCTAGAGATATGACAGGGTACGGAAATTCACCCCTCCACTTT.